Below are 3 T cell receptor beta chains sequenced from a single sample in a study of beta chain features in type 1 diabetes. Study results and limitations: Moderate yet significant TCRB CDR3 shortening was seen in Type 1 diabetes patients in all four CD4+ subsets.

The study reverse transcribed the entire isolated RNA, so it sequenced expressed TCRB transcripts. Libraries were prepared by immunoSEQ multiplex PCR; TCRdb keeps only in-frame clonotypes and omits some of them. Found here are hundreds of thousands of clones, about a tenth of them singletons; the top ten hold 1%. Their cognate antigens are unknown. Sequenced sample: central memory CD4+ T cells from blood. The origin of the receptors is a young man with type 1 diabetes.

This clone was seen more than once but under ten times. The chain uses TRBV29-1 and TRBJ1-2; 7 nucleotides match TRBD1. The CDR3 spans 12 residues. CDR1 and CDR2 from the germline V gene are SQVTM and ANQGSEA. V dropped 4 bases and J dropped 8; count of bases not matched to a gene: 7. The CDR3 DNA sequence: TGCAGCGTTGCCAGGGGGTTAGAAGGCTACACCTTC. Translated: CSVARGLEGYTF.

V usage is TRBV4-3 and J usage is TRBJ2-7; D remains ambiguous. The V gene's germline CDR1 is LGHNA and CDR2 YSLEER. V dropped 2 bases and J dropped 3 bases, with 14 bases sitting between them. The CDR3 consists of 15 residues. This CDR3 is CASSQNSNRNYEQYF. The CDR3 DNA reads as TGCGCCAGCAGCCAAAATTCGAATAGGAACTACGAGCAGTACTTC.

This clone has just a few counts. This chain connects TRBV5-4 to TRBJ2-1, with D possibly TRBD1 on 6 matching bases. This CDR3 contains 12 residues. CDR1 and CDR2 (germline): SGHNT, YYREEE (reference sequence). The germline V and J ends were trimmed by 1 base and 9 bases, with 8 bases remaining between them. This CDR3 reads CASSLQGTEQFF. CDR3 DNA: TGTGCCAGCAGCTTGCAGGGGACTGAGCAGTTCTTC. Filled out from reference TRBV5-4 and TRBJ2-1, the complete variable domain reads ETGVTQSPTHLIKTRGQQVTLRCSSQSGHNTVSWYQQALGQGPQFIFQYYREEENGRGNFPPRFSGLQFPNYSSELNVNALELDDSALYLCASSLQGTEQFFGPGTRLTVL.